The next 32 T cell receptor beta chains were all read from a single sample in a study of beta chain features in type 1 diabetes. Reverse transcription of all isolated RNA meant that expressed TCRB transcripts were sequenced. Clones were read by immunoSEQ multiplex PCR, and TCRdb kept only the in-frame ones, dropping some. The table has roughly 300,000 clones, 8% seen once. The specimen was central memory CD4+ T cells from blood. The receptors stem from a woman between 18 and 29 years old in good health.

The chain is built from TRBV6-5 and TRBJ1-3, with a possible D match to TRBD1 (5 bases). Between the trimmed V and J ends, which lost 2 bases and 4 bases, there was a span of 15 bases. The CDR3 is 16 residues long. The germline V gene has CDR1 MNHEY and CDR2 SVGAGI. Here the CDR3 DNA reads TGTGCCAGCAGTTACGTGGCAGGGTTGACGGGAAACACCATATATTTT. Its protein product is CASSYVAGLTGNTIYF.

This clone was counted only a few times. The chain has TRBV14 and TRBJ2-1; possibly TRBD2 for D (5 bases). Germline-derived CDR1 and CDR2 are SGHDN and FVKESK. Trimming removed 3 bases from V and 13 bases from J, with 13 bases in between. The CDR3 runs to 12 residues. The CDR3 protein is CASSHAGLVQFF. The CDR3 nucleotides are TGTGCCAGCAGCCACGCTGGACTCGTCCAGTTCTTC.

This chain connects TRBV5-4 to TRBJ2-1, with 12 bases identical to TRBD2. The CDR3 consists of 16 residues. Germline V gene lookup returns CDR1 SGHNT and CDR2 YYREEE (reference sequence). Trimming removed 0 bases from V and 4 bases from J; junction bases left unmatched: 2. CDR3 sequence reads: CASSLETSGRYNEQFF. In DNA, the CDR3 is TGTGCCAGCAGCTTGGAGACTAGCGGGAGATACAATGAGCAGTTCTTC.

The chain couples TRBV18 to TRBJ2-7; perhaps TRBD2 as D (5 bases). V lost 1 base, J lost 1 base, and 8 bases lay in between. The CDR3 runs 14 residues. Per germline, CDR1 KGHSH and CDR2 LQKENI. This CDR3 reads CASSPLSGSYEQYF. CDR3 nucleotide sequence: TGTGCCAGCTCACCACTAAGCGGATCCTACGAGCAGTACTTC. The entire variable domain, with the rest obtained from reference TRBV18 and TRBJ2-7, is as follows: NAGVMQNPRHLVRRRGQEARLRCSPMKGHSHVYWYRQLPEEGLKFMVYLQKENIIDESGMPKERFSAEFPKEGPSILRIQQVVRGDSAAYFCASSPLSGSYEQYFGPGTRLTVT.

The rearrangement links TRBV10-3 to TRBJ2-1; 7 bases fit TRBD2. With V trimmed by 6 bases and J by 5 bases, 4 bases remained unmatched. The germline CDR1 and CDR2 sequences are ENHRY and SYGVKD. The CDR3 has 13 amino acids. Here the CDR3 reads CAIRAGAHNEQFF. The CDR3 DNA reads TGTGCCATCAGGGCGGGAGCCCACAATGAGCAGTTCTTC.

This clone was seen a handful of times. The chain recombines TRBV27 with TRBJ2-7; TRBD2 matches at 7 bases. Germline V gene lookup returns CDR1 MNHEY and CDR2 SMNVEV (reference sequence). This CDR3 is built from 14 residues. V lost 3 bases and J lost 6; bases outside the gene matches: 8. CDR3 sequence (DNA): TGTGCCAGCAGTTTGTTAGGGAGGGCCTTCGAGCAGTACTTC. It codes for CASSLLGRAFEQYF.

The gene calls are TRBV28 and TRBJ2-3; 9 nucleotides match TRBD2. The CDR3 is made up of 16 amino acids. V was pared by 7 bases and J by 0 bases, with 8 bases of the junction left unmatched. The germline gives CDR1 MDHEN, CDR2 SYDVKM. Here the CDR3 DNA reads TGTGCCAGCATCCCGAGCGGGAGGCATAGCACAGATACGCAGTATTTT. Amino acids: CASIPSGRHSTDTQYF.

The rearrangement joins TRBV28 to TRBJ2-1; TRBD2 might be the D (5 bases). Trimming took 7 bases from V and 0 from J, leaving 13 bases between them. The CDR3 contains 15 residues. Germline-derived CDR1 and CDR2 are MDHEN and SYDVKM. CDR3 nucleotide sequence: TGTGCCAGCACCCGCGGGCCGAGCTCCTACAATGAGCAGTTCTTC. This sequence encodes CASTRGPSSYNEQFF.

This clone was seen ten or more times. The genes are TRBV7-2 and TRBJ2-1; 7 positions agree with TRBD1. The CDR3 totals 15 residues. J was trimmed by 8 bases and V by 5 bases; bases with no gene match: 12. The V gene's germline CDR1 is SGHTA and CDR2 FQGNSA. The CDR3 DNA reads TGTGCCAGCAGCCCAGGGGGATCGAGGCGCGATGAGCAGTTCTTC. It codes for CASSPGGSRRDEQFF. The variable domain in full, completed from reference TRBV7-2 and TRBJ2-1, reads GAGVSQSPSNKVTEKGKDVELRCDPISGHTALYWYRQSLGQGLEFLIYFQGNSAPDKSGLPSDRFSAERTGGSVSTLTIQRTQQEDSAVYLCASSPGGSRRDEQFFGPGTRLTVL.

This clone was recorded a few times. The rearrangement links TRBV19 to TRBJ2-3, with 8 bases that match TRBD1. There are 14 residues in the CDR3. Germline V gene sequence: CDR1 LNHDA, CDR2 SQIVND (reference sequence). J lost 1 base, V lost 6 bases, and 3 bases had no gene match. In nucleotides, the CDR3 is TGTGCCAGTAGCCAGGGGGCCGGCACAGATACGCAGTATTTT. It specifies CASSQGAGTDTQYF.

This clone was detected a few times. This chain uses TRBV10-1 with TRBJ2-5, with D perhaps given as TRBD1 or TRBD2 (5 bases each). V was cut by 8 bases and J by 5 bases, with 12 bases left in between. CDR3 size: 12 residues. Germline V gene sequence: CDR1 WNHNN, CDR2 SYGVQD (reference sequence). CDR3 loop: CASSRGGETQYF. The CDR3 DNA sequence: TGCGCCAGCTCACGGGGCGGTGAGACCCAGTACTTC.

This clone was picked up many times. This chain links TRBV28 with TRBJ2-1; TRBD2 agrees at 13 bases. CDR3 size: 15 residues. Trimming cost V 6 bases and J 7 bases; bases outside gene matches: 6. CDR1 is MDHEN, CDR2 SYDVKM, per germline. As DNA, the CDR3 is TGTGCCAGCAGATTCGGGACTAGCGGGACAAATGAGCAGTTCTTC. Its translation: CASRFGTSGTNEQFF.

The rearrangement links TRBV5-6 to TRBJ2-7, with D unclear. The CDR3 loop spans 12 amino acids. Trimming removed 0 bases at V and 3 bases at J, with 4 bases between. CDR1 and CDR2 from the germline V gene are SGHDT and YYEEEE. CDR3 amino acids: CASSLANYEQYF. CDR3 nucleotide sequence: TGTGCCAGCAGCTTGGCAAACTACGAGCAGTACTTC.

This clone was found a few times. The rearrangement uses TRBV18 and TRBJ1-2; D perhaps matches TRBD1 (5 bases). Germline CDR1 reads KGHSH; CDR2 reads LQKENI. V was clipped by 3 bases and J by 5 bases, with 13 bases between them. The CDR3 runs to 14 residues. The CDR3 region has the DNA TGTGCCAGCTCACCGGCCAGGGACGCTTATGGCTACACCTTC. Its protein product is CASSPARDAYGYTF. The full variable domain, its missing parts supplied by reference TRBV18 and TRBJ1-2, is NAGVMQNPRHLVRRRGQEARLRCSPMKGHSHVYWYRQLPEEGLKFMVYLQKENIIDESGMPKERFSAEFPKEGPSILRIQQVVRGDSAAYFCASSPARDAYGYTFGSGTRLTVV.

A remark on this clone: Different DNA sequences within this sample yield the same CDR3. The chain combines TRBV18 with TRBJ2-3; D gene ambiguous. Trimming pared 4 bases from V and 1 base from J, leaving 3 bases between. Per the germline V gene, CDR1 is KGHSH and CDR2 is LQKENI. The CDR3 loop spans 12 amino acids. CDR3 nucleotide sequence: TGTGCCAGCTCACTGGGCACAGATACGCAGTATTTT. Translation gives CASSLGTDTQYF.

This clone was counted a few times. The chain employs TRBV29-1 and TRBJ1-1, with D perhaps TRBD1 (6 bases). The CDR3 runs 13 residues. Germline V gene sequence: CDR1 SQVTM, CDR2 ANQGSEA. The V end was cut by 3 bases, the J end by 0 bases, with 8 bases between. The CDR3 is CSVDRGVNTEAFF. The CDR3 nucleotides are TGCAGCGTTGACAGGGGTGTGAACACTGAAGCTTTCTTT.

The V gene is TRBV19, the J gene TRBJ2-7, with 8 bases identical to TRBD1. The V gene's germline CDR1 is LNHDA and CDR2 SQIVND (reference sequence). CDR3 length: 13 residues. V dropped 6 bases and J dropped 2; count of bases not matched to a gene: 3. The CDR3 loop reads CASRRQGTYEQYF. The CDR3 region has the DNA TGTGCCAGTAGGAGACAGGGGACCTACGAGCAGTACTTC.

The table lists this clone with a few counts. CDR3 coding DNA: TGCAGCGTTACCGCGCCGGGACGGAGATACCAAGAGACCCAGTACTTC. Translating it yields CSVTAPGRRYQETQYF. V usage is TRBV29-1 and J usage is TRBJ2-5; D tentatively reads TRBD1 or TRBD2 (5 bases each). The germline gives CDR1 SQVTM, CDR2 ANQGSEA. The CDR3 sequence is 16 residues long. Trimming left V 5 bases short and J 0 bases short, with 19 bases between. Full variable domain (remainder filled in from reference TRBV29-1 and TRBJ2-5): SAVISQKPSRDICQRGTSLTIQCQVDSQVTMMFWYRQQPGQSLTLIATANQGSEATYESGFVIDKFPISRPNLTFSTLTVSNMSPEDSSIYLCSVTAPGRRYQETQYFGPGTRLLVL.

The CDR3 spells CASSSRAEDTQYF. Here the CDR3 DNA reads TGTGCCAGCAGCAGCAGGGCCGAAGATACGCAGTATTTT. The chain is built from TRBV7-3 and TRBJ2-3; weak D call: TRBD1 (5 bases). The ends were cut back, 5 bases at V and 5 bases at J, with 11 bases in the middle. Germline loops: CDR1 SGHTA, CDR2 FQGTGA. The CDR3 consists of 13 residues.

This clone has more than one count but fewer than ten. This chain links TRBV10-3 with TRBJ2-7; the match to TRBD1 covers 8 bases. CDR1 is ENHRY, CDR2 SYGVKD, per germline. This CDR3 is 14 amino acids long. With V trimmed by 2 bases and J by 6 bases, 6 bases remained unmatched. The CDR3 region is CAISEGQGIVEQYF. CDR3 sequence (DNA): TGTGCCATCAGTGAGGGACAGGGTATAGTCGAGCAGTACTTC.

The chain combines TRBV9 with TRBJ2-1; 12 nucleotides match TRBD2. J lost 3 bases, V lost 3 bases, and 1 base had no gene match. Germline V lookup: CDR1 SGDLS, CDR2 YYNGEE. The CDR3 loop spans 15 amino acids. CDR3 region: CASSAGLAGYNEQFF. DNA for the CDR3: TGTGCCAGCAGCGCGGGACTAGCGGGCTACAATGAGCAGTTCTTC.

This clone was observed many times. This chain uses TRBV28 with TRBJ2-5, with 7 bases that match TRBD1. The CDR3 covers 15 residues. Trimming cost V 5 bases and J 4 bases; bases outside gene matches: 10. CDR1 MDHEN and CDR2 SYDVKM come from the germline V gene. The CDR3 reads CASSLRQGRGETQYF. The DNA for the CDR3 is TGTGCCAGCAGTCTCCGACAGGGAAGGGGAGAGACCCAGTACTTC. Looking up the rest from reference TRBV28 and TRBJ2-5 gives the full variable domain: DVKVTQSSRYLVKRTGEKVFLECVQDMDHENMFWYRQDPGLGLRLIYFSYDVKMKEKGDIPEGYSVSREKKERFSLILESASTNQTSMYLCASSLRQGRGETQYFGPGTRLLVL.

This clone was seen at least ten times. The CDR3 sequence: CAIKDSGSSYEQYF. As DNA, the CDR3 is TGTGCCATCAAGGATAGCGGGAGCTCCTACGAGCAGTACTTC. V gene TRBV10-3 combines with J gene TRBJ2-7; TRBD2 aligns across 9 bases. Germline CDR1 and CDR2: ENHRY and SYGVKD. The V segment lost 7 bases and the J segment 0 bases; nucleotides outside the gene matches: 4. This CDR3 contains 14 residues.

This clone was counted between two and nine times. V gene TRBV4-1 combines with J gene TRBJ2-1, with D possibly matching TRBD1 (7 bases). The CDR3 has 16 amino acids. V was shortened by 1 base and J by 5 bases, with 15 bases between the two germline ends. Germline V CDR1 and CDR2: MGHRA, YSYEKL. CDR3 DNA sequence: TGCGCCAGCAGCCAAGTCCGGGGCAGGGGGGACAATGAGCAGTTCTTC. Translation gives CASSQVRGRGDNEQFF.

The chain joins TRBV5-1 to TRBJ2-5; TRBD1 matches 8 bases. CDR3 length equals 14 residues. Germline CDR1 reads SGHRS; CDR2 reads YFSETQ. V was pared by 0 bases and J by 5 bases, with 3 bases of the junction left unmatched. In nucleotides, the CDR3 is TGCGCCAGCAGCTTGGACGGACAGGGTGAGACCCAGTACTTC. Translated, it gives CASSLDGQGETQYF.

A few counts support this clone. The chain recombines TRBV25-1 with TRBJ1-4; D remains unclear. V was clipped by 10 bases and J by 0 bases, with 6 bases between them. The CDR3 is made up of 12 amino acids. CDR1 and CDR2 (germline): MGHDK, SYGVNS. The CDR3 region has the DNA TGTGCCACCATTGCAACTAATGAAAAACTGTTTTTT. Encoded protein: CATIATNEKLFF. Full variable domain (remainder filled in from reference TRBV25-1 and TRBJ1-4): EADIYQTPRYLVIGTGKKITLECSQTMGHDKMYWYQQDPGMELHLIHYSYGVNSTEKGDLSSESTVSRIRTEHFPLTLESARPSHTSQYLCATIATNEKLFFGSGTQLSVL.

The gene calls are TRBV4-2 and TRBJ2-5; 9 bases line up with TRBD2. TRBJ2-7 explains the end of the DNA better; the J call may be wrong. Germline lookup yields CDR1 LGHNA and CDR2 YNFKEQ. The CDR3 runs to 15 residues. The CDR3 DNA reads as TGTGCCAGCAGCCGCATTAGCGGGAGCCAATACGAGCAGTACTTC. Translation gives CASSRISGSQYEQYF.

The chain has TRBV4-1 and TRBJ2-3, with 11 positions matching TRBD2. Germline CDR1 reads MGHRA; CDR2 reads YSYEKL. The CDR3 is 17 amino acids. V gave up 3 bases and J gave up 0 bases; unmatched junction bases: 5. CDR3 in amino acids: CASSHYWTSGSTDTQYF. DNA of the CDR3: TGCGCCAGCAGCCACTACTGGACTAGCGGGAGCACAGATACGCAGTATTTT.

The chain links TRBV6-4 to TRBJ1-5; no clear D. The CDR3 contains 14 residues. Trimming pared 6 bases from V and 0 bases from J, leaving 9 bases between. CDR1 is MRHNA and CDR2 is SNTAGT in the germline V gene. DNA for the CDR3: TGTGCCAGCAGCCCCCAATATAGCAATCAGCCCCAGCATTTT. It encodes CASSPQYSNQPQHF.

The genes are TRBV2 and TRBJ2-5; D remains unclear. With 5 bases removed from V and 4 bases from J, the gap between germline ends came to 11 bases. The germline V gene encodes CDR1 SNHLY and CDR2 FYNNEI. The CDR3 consists of 13 residues. The CDR3 region has the DNA TGTGCCAGCAGTTCTGACCTGGGAGAGACCCAGTACTTC. Residues: CASSSDLGETQYF.

V usage is TRBV9 and J usage is TRBJ2-3; D might be TRBD2 (6 bases). The V gene lost 0 bases and the J gene lost 3 bases, with 14 bases spanning the gap. The germline V gene has CDR1 SGDLS and CDR2 YYNGEE. The CDR3 length is 16 residues. The DNA for the CDR3 is TGTGCCAGCAGCGTAGGGGTAGCGGCCTCTACAGATACGCAGTATTTT. Its protein is CASSVGVAASTDTQYF.

The chain carries TRBV6-5 and TRBJ1-1; D is ambiguous. Germline V gene lookup returns CDR1 MNHEY and CDR2 SVGAGI. This CDR3 comprises 13 residues. The germline V and J ends were trimmed by 6 bases and 11 bases, with 19 bases remaining between them. CDR3 loop: CASSPGPELGAFF. The CDR3 DNA reads TGTGCCAGCAGCCCAGGACCGGAGTTGGGTGCTTTCTTT.